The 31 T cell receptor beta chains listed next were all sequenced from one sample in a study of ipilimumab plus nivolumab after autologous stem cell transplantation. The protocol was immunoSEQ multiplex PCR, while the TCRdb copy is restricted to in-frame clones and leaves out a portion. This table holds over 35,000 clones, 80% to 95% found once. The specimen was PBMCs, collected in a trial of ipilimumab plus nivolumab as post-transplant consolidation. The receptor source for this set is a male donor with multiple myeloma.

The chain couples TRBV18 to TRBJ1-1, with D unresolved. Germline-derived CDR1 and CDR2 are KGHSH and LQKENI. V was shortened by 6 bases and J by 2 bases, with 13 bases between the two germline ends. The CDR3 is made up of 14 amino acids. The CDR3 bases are TGTGCCAGCTCGCCGGCCAGCAGAAACACTGAAGCTTTCTTT. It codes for CASSPASRNTEAFF.

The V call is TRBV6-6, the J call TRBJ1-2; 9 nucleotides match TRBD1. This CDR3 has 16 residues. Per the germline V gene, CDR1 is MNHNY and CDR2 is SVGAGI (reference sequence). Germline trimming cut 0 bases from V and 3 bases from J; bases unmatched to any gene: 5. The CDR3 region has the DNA TGTGCCAGCAGTTACTCTTGGGGACAGGGTGACTATGGCTACACCTTC. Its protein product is CASSYSWGQGDYGYTF.

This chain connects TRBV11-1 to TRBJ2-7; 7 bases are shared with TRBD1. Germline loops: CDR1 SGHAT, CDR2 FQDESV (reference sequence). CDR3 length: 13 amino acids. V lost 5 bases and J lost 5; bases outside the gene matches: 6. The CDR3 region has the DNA TGTGCCAGCAGCACAGACAGGGTCAACGAGCAGTACTTC. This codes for CASSTDRVNEQYF.

In DNA form, the CDR3 reads TGTGCCAGCAGCTTAGTATCGGGGCTAGCGGGGAGCAATGAGCAGTTCTTC. Translating it yields CASSLVSGLAGSNEQFF. The chain employs TRBV7-2 and TRBJ2-1; 9 bases line up with TRBD2. V gave up 1 base and J gave up 6 bases; unmatched junction bases: 10. CDR1 SGHTA and CDR2 FQGNSA come from the germline V gene. The CDR3 contains 17 residues. The variable domain in full, with the rest retrieved from reference TRBV7-2 and TRBJ2-1, is GAGVSQSPSNKVTEKGKDVELRCDPISGHTALYWYRQSLGQGLEFLIYFQGNSAPDKSGLPSDRFSAERTGGSVSTLTIQRTQQEDSAVYLCASSLVSGLAGSNEQFFGPGTRLTVL.

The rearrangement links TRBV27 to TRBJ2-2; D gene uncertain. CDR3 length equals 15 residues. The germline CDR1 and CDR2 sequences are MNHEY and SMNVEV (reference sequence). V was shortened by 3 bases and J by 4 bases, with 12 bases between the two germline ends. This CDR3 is CASSFLGSVTGELFF. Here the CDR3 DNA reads TGTGCCAGCAGTTTTTTGGGAAGCGTCACCGGGGAGCTGTTTTTT.

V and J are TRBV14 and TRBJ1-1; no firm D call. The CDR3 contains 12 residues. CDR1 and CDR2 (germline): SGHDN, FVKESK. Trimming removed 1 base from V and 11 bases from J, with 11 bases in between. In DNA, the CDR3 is TGTGCCAGCAGCCAAGGGCAGGTCGGTGCTTTCTTT. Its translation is CASSQGQVGAFF.

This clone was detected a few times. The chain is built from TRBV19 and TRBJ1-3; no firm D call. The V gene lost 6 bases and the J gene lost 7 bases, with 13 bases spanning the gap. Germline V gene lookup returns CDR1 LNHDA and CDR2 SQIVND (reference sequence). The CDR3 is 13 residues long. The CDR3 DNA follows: TGTGCCAGTAGCCTCTCAGGTTCCAACACCATATATTTT. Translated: CASSLSGSNTIYF.

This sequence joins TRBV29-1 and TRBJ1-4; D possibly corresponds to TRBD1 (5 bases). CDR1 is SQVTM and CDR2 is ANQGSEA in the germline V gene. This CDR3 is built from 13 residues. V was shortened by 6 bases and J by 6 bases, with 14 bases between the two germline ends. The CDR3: CSVIQAQDEKLFF. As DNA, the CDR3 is TGCAGCGTGATACAGGCTCAGGATGAAAAACTGTTTTTT. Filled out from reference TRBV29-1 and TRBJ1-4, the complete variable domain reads SAVISQKPSRDICQRGTSLTIQCQVDSQVTMMFWYRQQPGQSLTLIATANQGSEATYESGFVIDKFPISRPNLTFSTLTVSNMSPEDSSIYLCSVIQAQDEKLFFGSGTQLSVL.

The CDR3 loop reads CASSYGTDTYEQYF. In nucleotides, the CDR3 is TGTGCCAGCAGCTACGGGACGGATACCTACGAGCAGTACTTC. J is TRBJ2-5 and V is TRBV5-4; D possibly matches TRBD1 or TRBD2 (5 bases each). The DNA end lines up better with TRBJ2-7; the J call may be wrong. The CDR3 covers 14 residues. In germline, CDR1 is SGHNT, CDR2 YYREEE (reference sequence).

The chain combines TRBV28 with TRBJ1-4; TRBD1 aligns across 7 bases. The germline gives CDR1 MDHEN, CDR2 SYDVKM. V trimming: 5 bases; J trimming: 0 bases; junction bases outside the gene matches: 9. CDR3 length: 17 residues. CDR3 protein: CASSPLDRIATNEKLFF. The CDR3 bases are TGTGCCAGCAGTCCACTGGACAGGATTGCAACTAATGAAAAACTGTTTTTT.

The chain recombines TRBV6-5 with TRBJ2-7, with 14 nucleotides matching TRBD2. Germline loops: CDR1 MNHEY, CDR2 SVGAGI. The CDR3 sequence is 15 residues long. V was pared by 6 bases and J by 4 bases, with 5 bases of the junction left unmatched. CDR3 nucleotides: TGTGCCAGCAGACGGGGACTAGCGGGAGATTACGAGCAGTACTTC. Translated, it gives CASRRGLAGDYEQYF.

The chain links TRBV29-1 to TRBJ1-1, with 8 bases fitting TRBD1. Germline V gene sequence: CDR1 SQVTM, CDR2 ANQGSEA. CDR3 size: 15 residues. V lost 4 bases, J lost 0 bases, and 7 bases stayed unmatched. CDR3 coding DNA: TGCAGCGTTGCACAGGGGGGTTCCATGAACACTGAAGCTTTCTTT. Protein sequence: CSVAQGGSMNTEAFF.

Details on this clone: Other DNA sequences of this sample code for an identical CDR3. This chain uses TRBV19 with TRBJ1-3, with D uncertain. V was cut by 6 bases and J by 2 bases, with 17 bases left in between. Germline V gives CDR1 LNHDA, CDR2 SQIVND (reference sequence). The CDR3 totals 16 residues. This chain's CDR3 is CASSVRTSPTGNTIYF. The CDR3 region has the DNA TGTGCCAGTAGCGTTCGAACTAGCCCAACTGGAAACACCATATATTTT.

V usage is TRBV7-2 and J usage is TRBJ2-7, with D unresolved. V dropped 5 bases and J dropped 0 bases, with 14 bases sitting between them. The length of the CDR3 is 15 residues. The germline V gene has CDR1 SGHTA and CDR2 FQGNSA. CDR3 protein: CASSPSQDGSYEQYF. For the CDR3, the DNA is TGTGCCAGCAGCCCCTCTCAGGACGGCTCCTACGAGCAGTACTTC.

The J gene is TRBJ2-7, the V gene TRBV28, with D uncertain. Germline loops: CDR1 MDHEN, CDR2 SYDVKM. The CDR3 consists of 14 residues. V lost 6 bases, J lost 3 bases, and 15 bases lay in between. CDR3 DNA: TGTGCCAGCAGCCGCCCCGGGCGAGTCTACGAGCAGTACTTC. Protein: CASSRPGRVYEQYF. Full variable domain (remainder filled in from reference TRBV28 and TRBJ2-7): DVKVTQSSRYLVKRTGEKVFLECVQDMDHENMFWYRQDPGLGLRLIYFSYDVKMKEKGDIPEGYSVSREKKERFSLILESASTNQTSMYLCASSRPGRVYEQYFGPGTRLTVT.

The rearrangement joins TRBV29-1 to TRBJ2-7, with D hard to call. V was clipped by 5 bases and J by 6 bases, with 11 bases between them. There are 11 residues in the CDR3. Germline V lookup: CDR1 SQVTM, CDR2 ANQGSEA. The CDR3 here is CSVWFALEQYF. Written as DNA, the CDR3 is TGCAGCGTTTGGTTTGCGCTCGAGCAGTACTTC.

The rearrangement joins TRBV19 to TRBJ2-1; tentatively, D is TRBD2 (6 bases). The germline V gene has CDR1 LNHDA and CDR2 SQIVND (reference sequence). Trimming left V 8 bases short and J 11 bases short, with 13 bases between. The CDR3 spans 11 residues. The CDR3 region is CASVGGAQQFF. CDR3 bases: TGTGCCAGTGTCGGGGGTGCTCAGCAGTTCTTC.

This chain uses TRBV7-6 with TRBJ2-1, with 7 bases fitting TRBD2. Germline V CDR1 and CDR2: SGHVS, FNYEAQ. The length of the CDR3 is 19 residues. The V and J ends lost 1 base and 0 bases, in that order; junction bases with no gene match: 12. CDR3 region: CASSLVGARGLSSYNEQFF. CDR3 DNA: TGTGCCAGCAGCTTAGTAGGGGCCCGGGGACTAAGCTCCTACAATGAGCAGTTCTTC.

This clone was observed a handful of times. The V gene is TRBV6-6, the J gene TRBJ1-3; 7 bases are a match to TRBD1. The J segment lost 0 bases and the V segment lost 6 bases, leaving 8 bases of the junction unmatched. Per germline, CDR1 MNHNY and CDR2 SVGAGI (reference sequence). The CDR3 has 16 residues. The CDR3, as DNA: TGTGCCAGCAGCTTCTACAGGGGCGACTCTGGAAACACCATATATTTT. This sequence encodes CASSFYRGDSGNTIYF.

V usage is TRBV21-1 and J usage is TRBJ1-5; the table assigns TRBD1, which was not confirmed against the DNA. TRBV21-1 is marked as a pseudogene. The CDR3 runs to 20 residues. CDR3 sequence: CASSKLESRGQGESNQPQHF. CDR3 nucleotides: TGTGCCAGCAGCAAACTCGAAAGCAGGGGGCAAGGGGAAAGCAATCAGCCCCAGCATTTT.

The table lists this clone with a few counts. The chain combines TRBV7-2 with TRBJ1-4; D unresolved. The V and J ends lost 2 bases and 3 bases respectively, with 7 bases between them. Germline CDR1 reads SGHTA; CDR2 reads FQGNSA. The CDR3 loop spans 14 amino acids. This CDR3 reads CASSLLLANEKLFF. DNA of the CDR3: TGTGCCAGCAGCTTACTCCTGGCTAATGAAAAACTGTTTTTT. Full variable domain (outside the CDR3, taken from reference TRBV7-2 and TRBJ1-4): GAGVSQSPSNKVTEKGKDVELRCDPISGHTALYWYRQSLGQGLEFLIYFQGNSAPDKSGLPSDRFSAERTGGSVSTLTIQRTQQEDSAVYLCASSLLLANEKLFFGSGTQLSVL.

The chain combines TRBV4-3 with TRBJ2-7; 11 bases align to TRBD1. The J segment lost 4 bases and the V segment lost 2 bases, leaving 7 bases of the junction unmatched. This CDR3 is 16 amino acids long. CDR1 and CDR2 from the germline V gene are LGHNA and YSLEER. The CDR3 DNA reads TGCGCCAGCAGCCAACTCCCGGGACAGGGGGTTTACGAGCAGTACTTC. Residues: CASSQLPGQGVYEQYF.

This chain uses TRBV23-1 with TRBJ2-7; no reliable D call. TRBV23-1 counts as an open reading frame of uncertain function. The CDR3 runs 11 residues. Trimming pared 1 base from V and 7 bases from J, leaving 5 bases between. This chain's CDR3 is CASSQLGEQYF. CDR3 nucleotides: TGCGCCAGCAGTCAATTGGGGGAGCAGTACTTC.

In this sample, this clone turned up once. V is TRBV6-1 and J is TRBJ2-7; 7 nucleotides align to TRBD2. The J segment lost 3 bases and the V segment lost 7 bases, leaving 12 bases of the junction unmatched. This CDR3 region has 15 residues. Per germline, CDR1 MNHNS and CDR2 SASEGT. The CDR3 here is CASTLPSGGDYEQYF. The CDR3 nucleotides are TGTGCCAGCACCCTGCCCTCGGGAGGAGACTACGAGCAGTACTTC.

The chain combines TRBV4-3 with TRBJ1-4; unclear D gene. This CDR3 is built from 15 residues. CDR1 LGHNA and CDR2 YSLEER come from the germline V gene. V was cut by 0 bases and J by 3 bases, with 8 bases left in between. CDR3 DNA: TGCGCCAGCAGCCAAGATGACGGATCTAATGAAAAACTGTTTTTT. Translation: CASSQDDGSNEKLFF.

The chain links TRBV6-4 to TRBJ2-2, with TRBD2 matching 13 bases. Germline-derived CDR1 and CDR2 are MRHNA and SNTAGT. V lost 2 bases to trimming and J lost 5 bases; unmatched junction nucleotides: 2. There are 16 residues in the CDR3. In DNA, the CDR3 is TGTGCCAGCAGTGACCAGGGACTAGCGGGGACCGGGGAGCTGTTTTTT. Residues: CASSDQGLAGTGELFF.

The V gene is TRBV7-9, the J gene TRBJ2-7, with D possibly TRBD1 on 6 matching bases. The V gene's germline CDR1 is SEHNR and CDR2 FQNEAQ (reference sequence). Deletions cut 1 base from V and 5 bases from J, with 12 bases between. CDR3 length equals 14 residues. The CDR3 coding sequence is TGTGCCAGCAGCTTAGACAGGGAGCCCGACGAGCAGTACTTC. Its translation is CASSLDREPDEQYF. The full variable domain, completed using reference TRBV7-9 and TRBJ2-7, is DTGVSQNPRHKITKRGQNVTFRCDPISEHNRLYWYRQTLGQGPEFLTYFQNEAQLEKSRLLSDRFSAERPKGSFSTLEIQRTEQGDSAMYLCASSLDREPDEQYFGPGTRLTVT.

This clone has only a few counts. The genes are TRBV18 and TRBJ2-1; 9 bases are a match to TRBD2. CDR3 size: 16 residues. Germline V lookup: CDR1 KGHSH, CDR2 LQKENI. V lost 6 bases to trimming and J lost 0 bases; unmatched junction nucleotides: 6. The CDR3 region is CASSRRLADSYNEQFF. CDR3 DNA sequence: TGTGCCAGCTCTCGGAGACTAGCGGACTCCTACAATGAGCAGTTCTTC.

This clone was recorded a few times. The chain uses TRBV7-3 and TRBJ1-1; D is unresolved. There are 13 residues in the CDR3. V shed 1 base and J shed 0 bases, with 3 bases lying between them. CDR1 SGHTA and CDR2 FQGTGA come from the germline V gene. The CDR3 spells CASSLSMNTEAFF. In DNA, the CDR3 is TGTGCCAGCAGCTTAAGTATGAACACTGAAGCTTTCTTT.

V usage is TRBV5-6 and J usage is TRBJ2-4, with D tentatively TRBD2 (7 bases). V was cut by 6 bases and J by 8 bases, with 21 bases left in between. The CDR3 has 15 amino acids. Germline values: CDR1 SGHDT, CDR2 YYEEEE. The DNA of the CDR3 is TGTGCCAGCACCCTAGGGGGGGCCGATTGGTACATTCAGTACTTC. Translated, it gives CASTLGGADWYIQYF.

The CDR3 sequence is CASSEVGDRGEKLFF. The CDR3 coding sequence is TGTGCCAGCAGTGAAGTCGGGGACAGGGGTGAAAAACTGTTTTTT. V usage is TRBV6-1 and J usage is TRBJ1-4, with 10 bases that match TRBD1. Germline V CDR1 and CDR2: MNHNS, SASEGT. The CDR3 is 15 residues long. With 1 base clipped from V and 7 bases from J, the junction kept 3 bases outside the gene matches.